Sequencing of this T cell receptor beta chain was carried out in a study of STAT5B mutations in CD4+ large granular lymphocyte leukemia. Study-level findings and limits: Top patient clones used TRBV06 genes more often: 8/27 versus 2/35 in controls.

Healthy controls were blood donor buffy coats. This CDR3 contains 14 residues. Unmatched junction bases numbered 1, after V lost 0 bases and J lost 10 bases. Germline V gene sequence: CDR1 SGHRS, CDR2 YFSETQ. On this clone: What it binds is unknown.

This was a survey-level run. TCRdb's copy holds only in-frame clones and misses some; the assay was immunoSEQ multiplex PCR. Here the sample spans over 20,000 clones, approximately 80% being singletons. This sequence was found in a human donor in good health. This chain links TRBV5-1 with TRBJ1-6, with 10 nucleotides matching TRBD1. Sequencing was performed on CD4+ T cells from blood buffy coats. The CDR3 bases are TGCGCCAGCAGCTTGGAGGGACAGGGGTCACCCCTCCACTTT. Translation: CASSLEGQGSPLHF.